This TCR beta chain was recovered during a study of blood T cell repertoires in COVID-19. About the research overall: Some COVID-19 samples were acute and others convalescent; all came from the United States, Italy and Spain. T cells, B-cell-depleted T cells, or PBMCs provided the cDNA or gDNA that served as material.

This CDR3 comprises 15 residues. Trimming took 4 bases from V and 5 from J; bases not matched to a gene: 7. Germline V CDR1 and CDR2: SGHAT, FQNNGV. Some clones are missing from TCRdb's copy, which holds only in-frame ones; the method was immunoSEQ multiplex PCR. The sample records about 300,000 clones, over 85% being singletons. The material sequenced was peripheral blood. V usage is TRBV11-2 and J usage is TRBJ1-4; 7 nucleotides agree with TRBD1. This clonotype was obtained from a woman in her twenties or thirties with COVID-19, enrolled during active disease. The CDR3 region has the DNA TGTGCCAGCAGCTCACTCCGGGACAGAAATGAAAAACTGTTTTTT. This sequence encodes CASSSLRDRNEKLFF.